The 16 T cell receptor beta chains in this list originate from one sample, sequenced in a study of shared clonotypes between healthy human individuals. Generated by immunoSEQ multiplex PCR, the TCRdb table keeps only in-frame clones and is missing some. The profile shows about half a million clones, over 75% of them singletons. Sequenced material: PBMCs. The receptor set was obtained from a middle-aged woman in good health. Some clones in this sample may be carry-over from other donors' samples.

This clone was observed many times. The V and J genes are TRBV29-1 and TRBJ2-5, with a tentative D call TRBD1 (6 bases). The J call is uncertain, as TRBJ2-7 better fits the DNA end. CDR1 is SQVTM and CDR2 is ANQGSEA in the germline V gene. The CDR3 loop spans 13 amino acids. The DNA for the CDR3 is TGCAGCGTTGGTGGGGGCAAAACTGACGAGCAGTACTTC. Its protein product is CSVGGGKTDEQYF.

Worth noting for this clone: A read error may explain this, as a much larger clone is one base away. CDR3 bases: TGTGCCAGCAGCTTAGTCAGGACCGCCGCAGATACGCAGTATTTT. Residues: CASSLVRTAADTQYF. The rearrangement links TRBV7-6 to TRBJ2-3; D remains ambiguous. In germline, CDR1 is SGHVS, CDR2 FNYEAQ. This CDR3 region has 15 residues. With 1 base removed from V and 4 bases from J, the gap between germline ends came to 12 bases.

This clone occurred many times. This specimen includes other DNA sequences encoding the same CDR3. This chain joins TRBV4-2 and TRBJ2-7; possible D gene TRBD2, 6 bases. Germline V CDR1 and CDR2: LGHNA, YNFKEQ. The CDR3 totals 15 residues. V dropped 1 base and J dropped 1 base, with 11 bases sitting between them. The CDR3 bases are TGTGCCAGCAGCCAAGGTCAGGACTATTCCTACGAGCAGTACTTC. Protein sequence: CASSQGQDYSYEQYF.

This chain links TRBV7-2 with TRBJ2-3; the D gene could be TRBD1 or TRBD2 (5 bases each). The germline V and J ends were trimmed by 2 bases and 0 bases, with 6 bases remaining between them. The CDR3 contains 14 residues. CDR1 is SGHTA, CDR2 FQGNSA, per germline. The CDR3 spells CASSLWDSTDTQYF. The CDR3 DNA reads TGTGCCAGCAGCTTATGGGACAGCACAGATACGCAGTATTTT.

This chain joins TRBV5-4 and TRBJ1-1; 9 positions agree with TRBD1. Germline CDR1 SGHNT, CDR2 YYREEE (reference sequence). V trimming: 4 bases; J trimming: 1 base; junction bases outside the gene matches: 5. The CDR3 runs to 15 residues. CDR3 region: CASSGAGQGNTEAFF. The DNA of the CDR3 is TGTGCCAGCAGCGGAGCGGGACAGGGGAACACTGAAGCTTTCTTT.

The chain is built from TRBV7-3 and TRBJ1-1; no definite D call. Germline values: CDR1 SGHTA, CDR2 FQGTGA. CDR3 length: 14 residues. The ends were cut back, 2 bases at V and 0 bases at J, with 7 bases in the middle. The CDR3 reads CASSLPILNTEAFF. The CDR3 nucleotides read TGTGCCAGCAGCTTACCTATCTTGAACACTGAAGCTTTCTTT.

The chain employs TRBV7-2 and TRBJ2-1; TRBD2 is a possible D gene (5 bases). Trimming removed 3 bases from V and 5 bases from J, with 11 bases in between. This CDR3 has 14 amino acids. Germline CDR1 reads SGHTA; CDR2 reads FQGNSA. CDR3 coding DNA: TGTGCCAGCAGCTTGGACTGGGCCCACAATGAGCAGTTCTTC. Encoded protein: CASSLDWAHNEQFF.

Regarding this clone: This likely stems from a read error, as it lies one base from a far larger clone. Other DNA sequences in the sample encode the same CDR3. The rearrangement uses TRBV27 and TRBJ1-3; TRBD1 aligns across 7 bases. Germline V gives CDR1 MNHEY, CDR2 SMNVEV (reference sequence). V lost 5 bases, J lost 3 bases, and 4 bases stayed unmatched. The CDR3 sequence is 14 residues long. CDR3 nucleotides: TGTGCCAGCAGTAGGACAGGCATTGGAAACACCATATATTTT. Protein product: CASSRTGIGNTIYF.

The rearrangement uses TRBV25-1 and TRBJ2-5; D is unclear. The V and J ends lost 1 base and 1 base respectively, with 16 bases between them. The germline V gene encodes CDR1 MGHDK and CDR2 SYGVNS. CDR3 length: 17 residues. CDR3 in DNA: TGTGCCAGCAGTGAATTGCTCGATGGGAAATTCCAAGAGACCCAGTACTTC. It yields the protein CASSELLDGKFQETQYF.

The V gene is TRBV7-2, the J gene TRBJ1-6, with D hard to call. CDR3 length: 18 amino acids. Germline CDR1 reads SGHTA; CDR2 reads FQGNSA. Trimming removed 1 base from V and 2 bases from J, with 15 bases in between. CDR3 region: CASSLEFVGRTYNSPLHF. The CDR3, as DNA: TGTGCCAGCAGCTTAGAGTTCGTGGGGAGGACCTATAATTCACCCCTCCACTTT.

The chain combines TRBV10-1 with TRBJ1-5; 9 nucleotides match TRBD1. With V trimmed by 6 bases and J by 5 bases, 8 bases remained unmatched. Germline V gene data show CDR1 as WNHNN and CDR2 as SYGVQD (reference sequence). There are 15 residues in the CDR3. CDR3 sequence reads: CASSPGQGSHQPQHF. In DNA, the CDR3 is TGCGCCAGCAGCCCTGGACAGGGGTCGCATCAGCCCCAGCATTTT.

For this clone: A read error likely explains this, since a far larger clone differs by one base. The sample holds other DNA sequences that translate to the same CDR3. This chain links TRBV4-3 with TRBJ2-6; D not certain. Trimming stripped 0 bases from V and 0 bases from J, with 6 bases between. The CDR3 covers 16 residues. In germline, CDR1 is LGHNA, CDR2 YSLEER. CDR3 loop: CASSQDLGSGANVLTF. The CDR3 DNA sequence: TGCGCCAGCAGCCAAGATTTGGGCTCTGGGGCCAACGTCCTGACTTTC.

The CDR3 sequence: CASSINRVVGSPLHF. The CDR3 DNA reads TGTGCCAGCAGTATAAACAGGGTTGTAGGCTCACCCCTCCACTTT. The rearrangement links TRBV6-6 to TRBJ1-6; TRBD1 is a possible D gene (6 bases). Germline V lookup: CDR1 MNHNY, CDR2 SVGAGI (reference sequence). The CDR3 runs to 15 residues. V was clipped by 5 bases and J by 10 bases, with 18 bases between them.

V is TRBV7-8 and J is TRBJ2-3; D not resolved. Trimming took off 1 base at V and 2 bases at J, with 22 bases between the two ends. CDR1 and CDR2 (germline): SGHVS, FQNEAQ. The CDR3 length is 19 residues. Here the CDR3 reads CASSLVGLGGHQPTDTQYF. The CDR3 DNA reads as TGTGCCAGCAGCTTAGTGGGTCTAGGCGGCCACCAACCCACAGATACGCAGTATTTT.

The rearrangement joins TRBV30 to TRBJ2-5; D is uncertain. This CDR3 region has 11 residues. Per the germline V gene, CDR1 is GTSNPN and CDR2 is SVGIG (reference sequence). V shed 0 bases and J shed 3 bases, with 2 bases lying between them. The CDR3 DNA reads TGTGCCTGGAGTGTGAAAGAGACCCAGTACTTC. Translation: CAWSVKETQYF.

This clone was recorded many times. The chain is built from TRBV19 and TRBJ1-5, with D possibly TRBD1 on 6 matching bases. Trimming took 2 bases from V and 6 from J, leaving 11 bases between them. Looked up from germline, CDR1 is LNHDA and CDR2 is SQIVND (reference sequence). The CDR3 covers 14 residues. CDR3 in DNA: TGTGCCAGTAGTATAAGGGGGGAGCGTCAGCCCCAGCATTTT. Its translation is CASSIRGERQPQHF.